Sequencing of this TCR beta chain was carried out in a study of T cells in localized non-small cell lung cancer. Looked up from germline, CDR1 is MNHEY and CDR2 is SMNVEV (reference sequence). There are 16 residues in the CDR3. V lost 3 bases to trimming and J lost 5 bases; unmatched junction nucleotides: 8. Overall study results and limits: Higher blood T cell density went with longer overall survival. A median of roughly 57 clones ranked among the top 100 in tumor appeared in adjacent lung. Uninvolved nearby lung showed the greatest T cell clonality, exceeding that found in tumor.

Worth noting for this clone: Its target is not known.

Here immunoSEQ multiplex PCR was the method, and the copy in TCRdb shows in-frame clones only, minus some. The sample includes some 31,000 clones, around 80% of them seen just once. The sample consisted of peripheral blood, taken before any cancer treatment. The chain has TRBV27 and TRBJ2-2, with 8 bases that match TRBD1. This sequence was found in a male donor aged 60 or over with stage II squamous cell lung carcinoma. CDR3 nucleotide sequence: TGTGCCAGCAGTTTTCAAGGACAGGGAAGAACCGGGGAGCTGTTTTTT. Translating it yields CASSFQGQGRTGELFF.